This T cell receptor (beta chain) was documented in a study of blood T cell repertoires in COVID-19. Measured with immunoSEQ multiplex PCR; TCRdb has only the in-frame clones, and not every one. The data contain 300,000 to 400,000 clones, 90% of them singletons. The CDR3 runs to 16 residues. V was clipped by 0 bases and J by 4 bases; unmatched bases: 6. From germline, CDR1 is SGHNT and CDR2 YYREEE (reference sequence). This chain connects TRBV5-4 to TRBJ2-1; 8 positions agree with TRBD2. Sample: PBMCs or T cells enriched from blood (not recorded which). The TCR was taken from a woman aged 25 to 39 who had been exposed to COVID-19. The CDR3 loop reads CASSLDIAGGYNEQFF. Here the CDR3 DNA reads TGTGCCAGCAGCTTGGATATTGCGGGGGGTTACAATGAGCAGTTCTTC.